The clone carrying this T cell receptor (beta chain) was detected a few times. Its antigen is undetermined. This record comes from a study of T cells in Graves' hyperthyroidism and ophthalmopathy. Looked up from germline, CDR1 is MNHNS and CDR2 is SASEGT. V gave up 6 bases and J gave up 8 bases, with 14 bases separating them. The CDR3 totals 13 residues. Study-wide results and limits: Most thyroid clonotypes expanded above 0.001 were also detected in blood.

Amplified TCR beta CDR3 regions derived from RNA transcripts. The primer set for the first-round RT-PCR of the TCR CDR3 was HTBI. TCRdb analysed the multiplex PCR reads with MiXCR anew, one entry per CDR3 protein. The repertoire holds 550,000 to 850,000 distinct CDR3 sequences, with around a sixth as singletons. The sequencing input was blood. The rearrangement joins TRBV6-1 to TRBJ2-1; D unresolved. This receptor was obtained from a woman between 45 and 65 years old with Graves' hyperthyroidism that later progressed to Graves' ophthalmopathy. CDR3 bases: TGTGCCAGCAGCTCCAGTCGTCCCCATGAGCAGTTCTTC. It yields the protein CASSSSRPHEQFF.